Listed here is a single TCR beta chain. The antigen remains undetermined. The record originates from a study of Ad26.COV2.S vaccination and SARS-CoV-2 variants. Germline V gives CDR1 SGHKS, CDR2 YYEKEE (reference sequence). The CDR3 sequence is 15 residues long. The V gene end was trimmed by 2 bases and the J gene end by 0 bases; junction bases not matched to a gene: 2. Overall study results and limits: Placebo and vaccine recipients had non-spike TCR breadth that was similar. Greater spike-specific TCR breadth was seen in vaccine recipients than in placebo recipients.

Data came from immunoSEQ multiplex PCR; TCRdb stores just in-frame clones and leaves some out. The sample lists 380,000 or so clones, 88% occurring once. Treatment: about 20 received Ad26.COV2.S at low or high dose, single or two shots; roughly five received placebo; per-sample allocation not given. At day 63 after the first vaccine or placebo injection, samples were drawn. Boston hosted the donor, who was an adult aged 18-55 years. Wuhan-strain SARS-CoV-2 spike was expressed by the Ad26 vector that made up the vaccine. This clonotype was obtained from a person aged 18-65 years who received the Ad26.COV2.S COVID-19 vaccine or a placebo. V usage is TRBV5-5 and J usage is TRBJ1-3; 7 bases are a match to TRBD1. The source material was peripheral blood, sampled in a trial of Ad26.COV2.S vaccine versus placebo. The CDR3 here is CASSFGTASGNTIYF. CDR3 nucleotide sequence: TGTGCCAGCAGCTTTGGGACAGCCTCTGGAAACACCATATATTTT.